This passage covers 10 T cell receptor beta chains from one sample sequenced in a study of blood T cell repertoires in COVID-19. Profiling relied on immunoSEQ multiplex PCR, and the TCRdb table lists in-frame clones only, not all of them. The sample has fewer than 200,000 clones, roughly 76% seen once. The sample comprised peripheral blood. These TCRs come from a woman at least 80 years old with COVID-19, enrolled during active disease.

The rearrangement uses TRBV29-1 and TRBJ2-1, with D tentatively TRBD1 (6 bases). This CDR3 is 13 amino acids long. V lost 6 bases to trimming and J lost 7 bases, with 16 bases between them. CDR1 is SQVTM, CDR2 ANQGSEA, per germline. CDR3 amino acids: CSVVRDIGNEQFF. CDR3 DNA: TGCAGCGTGGTCCGGGACATAGGAAATGAGCAGTTCTTC.

The gene calls are TRBV10-3 and TRBJ1-1; 8 bases match TRBD1. This CDR3 is built from 15 residues. Trimming cost V 3 bases and J 5 bases; bases outside gene matches: 8. Germline CDR1 reads ENHRY; CDR2 reads SYGVKD. The CDR3 reads CAISEVDRGRTEAFF. For the CDR3, the DNA is TGTGCCATCAGTGAAGTTGACAGGGGAAGAACTGAAGCTTTCTTT.

This chain joins TRBV19 and TRBJ2-1; the match to TRBD2 covers 8 bases. The CDR3 consists of 16 residues. Germline V gene lookup returns CDR1 LNHDA and CDR2 SQIVND (reference sequence). The V segment lost 7 bases and the J segment 7 bases; nucleotides outside the gene matches: 15. CDR3 nucleotides: TGTGCCAGTACCAAACTCCCTAGCGGGTATTGGAATGAGCAGTTCTTC. Protein product: CASTKLPSGYWNEQFF.

The chain couples TRBV6-6 to TRBJ1-1, with a possible D match to TRBD1 (6 bases). The V gene lost 0 bases and the J gene lost 5 bases, with 10 bases spanning the gap. This CDR3 is 14 amino acids long. Per the germline V gene, CDR1 is MNHNY and CDR2 is SVGAGI (reference sequence). The CDR3, as DNA: TGTGCCAGCAGTTACTCAGACAGGAAAACTGAAGCTTTCTTT. Translation: CASSYSDRKTEAFF.

The V and J genes are TRBV10-3 and TRBJ2-6; no reliable D call. Germline values: CDR1 ENHRY, CDR2 SYGVKD. The CDR3 loop spans 16 amino acids. Trimming removed 0 bases at V and 4 bases at J, with 10 bases between. CDR3 bases: TGTGCCATCAGTGAGTCACGGAGCGCCGGGGCCAACGTCCTGACTTTC. Protein sequence: CAISESRSAGANVLTF.

The V and J genes are TRBV9 and TRBJ1-2; D not resolved. The V gene lost 0 bases and the J gene lost 2 bases, with 11 bases spanning the gap. Germline V gene data show CDR1 as SGDLS and CDR2 as YYNGEE. The CDR3 extends over 15 amino acids. CDR3 sequence reads: CASSVAGGPNYGYTF. The CDR3 bases are TGTGCCAGCAGCGTAGCGGGAGGACCGAACTATGGCTACACCTTC.

J is TRBJ2-2 and V is TRBV4-3; TRBD2 agrees at 11 bases. The CDR3 consists of 17 residues. Germline V gene sequence: CDR1 LGHNA, CDR2 YSLEER. With V trimmed by 0 bases and J by 7 bases, 7 bases remained unmatched. The CDR3 spells CASSQDVLAGGIGELFF. The CDR3 nucleotides are TGCGCCAGCAGCCAAGATGTCCTAGCGGGGGGTATCGGGGAGCTGTTTTTT.

The rearrangement uses TRBV24-1 and TRBJ1-4; 10 bases fit TRBD1. Germline loops: CDR1 KGHDR, CDR2 SFDVKD. After removal of 8 bases from V and 4 bases from J, the junction contained 9 bases not matched to a gene. This CDR3 is 16 amino acids long. As DNA, the CDR3 is TGTGCCACCATCCCCGGGACAGGGGCCGGTAATGAAAAACTGTTTTTT. It yields the protein CATIPGTGAGNEKLFF.

The chain combines TRBV3-1 (or the pseudogene TRBV3-2) with TRBJ1-2; possible D gene TRBD1, 5 bases. This CDR3 has 12 amino acids. V was clipped by 8 bases and J by 5 bases, with 12 bases between them. Germline assignment: CDR1 LGHDT and CDR2 YNNKEL (reference sequence). The CDR3 loop reads CASGADFYGYTF. The DNA for the CDR3 is TGTGCCAGCGGGGCAGATTTTTATGGCTACACCTTC.

This clone was seen more than once but under ten times. This chain uses TRBV21-1 with TRBJ2-1; the table names TRBD2, a call not compared with the DNA. TRBV21-1 is an annotated pseudogene. The CDR3 consists of 15 residues. Written as DNA, the CDR3 is TGTGCCAGCACCCCCGGGACTAGCGGGAGAAATGAGCAGTTCTTC. Its translation is CASTPGTSGRNEQFF.